The 32 T cell receptor beta chains reported below all come from one sample, sequenced in a study of blood T cell repertoires in COVID-19. Sequenced by immunoSEQ multiplex PCR; TCRdb stores in-frame clones only, minus some. The table records 150,000 to 180,000 clones, about 81% of them present only once. The sequenced sample was PBMCs or T cells enriched from blood (not recorded which). The receptors stem from a man in his fifties or sixties who had recovered from COVID-19.

This chain joins TRBV25-1 and TRBJ1-1; 8 bases are shared with TRBD1. After removal of 5 bases from V and 5 bases from J, the junction contained 13 bases not matched to a gene. The germline V gene encodes CDR1 MGHDK and CDR2 SYGVNS. The CDR3 spans 16 residues. The CDR3 loop is CASSPPRQGRWTEAFF. CDR3 bases: TGTGCCAGCAGTCCTCCTCGACAGGGGAGGTGGACTGAAGCTTTCTTT.

The chain employs TRBV19 and TRBJ1-1; unclear D gene. V was clipped by 3 bases and J by 1 base, with 6 bases between them. Germline V gene data show CDR1 as LNHDA and CDR2 as SQIVND (reference sequence). This CDR3 is 13 amino acids long. The CDR3 DNA reads TGTGCCAGTAGTATCCCTCCGAACACTGAAGCTTTCTTT. Residues: CASSIPPNTEAFF. The full variable domain, completed using reference TRBV19 and TRBJ1-1, is DGGITQSPKYLFRKEGQNVTLSCEQNLNHDAMYWYRQDPGQGLRLIYYSQIVNDFQKGDIAEGYSVSREKKESFPLTVTSAQKNPTAFYLCASSIPPNTEAFFGQGTRLTVV.

The V and J genes are TRBV5-1 and TRBJ2-7; 8 bases map to TRBD1. In germline, CDR1 is SGHRS, CDR2 YFSETQ. The V segment lost 1 base and the J segment 2 bases; nucleotides outside the gene matches: 5. The CDR3 is made up of 15 amino acids. CDR3 DNA sequence: TGCGCCAGCAGCTTGTCGGGACAGGCGACCTACGAGCAGTACTTC. Its protein product is CASSLSGQATYEQYF.

This clone was picked up one time. J is TRBJ2-3 and V is TRBV4-3, with D tentatively TRBD2 (5 bases). The CDR3 extends over 16 amino acids. Germline CDR1 and CDR2: LGHNA and YSLEER. The ends were cut back, 4 bases at V and 1 base at J, with 15 bases in the middle. The chain's CDR3 is CASSLTPSRGTDTQYF. The CDR3 DNA reads as TGCGCCAGCAGCCTAACCCCTAGCCGTGGCACAGATACGCAGTATTTT.

The V and J genes are TRBV12-5 and TRBJ2-2; D unclear. The length of the CDR3 is 12 residues. Germline CDR1 reads LGHNT; CDR2 reads FRNRAP. Trimming shortened V by 7 bases and J by 1 base, and 4 bases separated the two germline ends. The CDR3 nucleotides read TGTGCTAGTGCTAGGAACACCGGGGAGCTGTTTTTT. Protein product: CASARNTGELFF.

This sequence joins TRBV15 and TRBJ1-1; 7 bases agree with TRBD1. The CDR3 extends over 15 amino acids. CDR1 is LNHNV and CDR2 is YYDKDF in the germline V gene (reference sequence). V was clipped by 3 bases and J by 1 base; unmatched bases: 5. The DNA of the CDR3 is TGTGCCACCAGCAGGGACGGGACAGCGAACACTGAAGCTTTCTTT. This sequence encodes CATSRDGTANTEAFF. Looking up the rest from reference TRBV15 and TRBJ1-1 gives the full variable domain: DAMVIQNPRYQVTQFGKPVTLSCSQTLNHNVMYWYQQKSSQAPKLLFHYYDKDFNNEADTPDNFQSRRPNTSFCFLDIRSPGLGDTAMYLCATSRDGTANTEAFFGQGTRLTVV.

The J gene is TRBJ2-4, the V gene TRBV4-1; a possible D gene is TRBD1 (6 bases). Germline values: CDR1 MGHRA, CDR2 YSYEKL. The CDR3 sequence is 16 residues long. Trimming stripped 5 bases from V and 0 bases from J, with 14 bases between. Written as DNA, the CDR3 is TGCGCCAGCAGCGTGTTGGACAGCCTAGCCAAAAACATTCAGTACTTC. Translated, it gives CASSVLDSLAKNIQYF.

The gene calls are TRBV5-1 and TRBJ2-2; TRBD1 agrees at 9 bases. In germline, CDR1 is SGHRS, CDR2 YFSETQ. The CDR3 consists of 15 residues. V was pared by 2 bases and J by 4 bases, with 3 bases of the junction left unmatched. The CDR3 sequence is CASSFGQGRTGELFF. The DNA for the CDR3 is TGCGCCAGCAGCTTCGGACAGGGGCGCACCGGGGAGCTGTTTTTT.

This chain uses TRBV11-2 with TRBJ1-4; D is undetermined. Germline-derived CDR1 and CDR2 are SGHAT and FQNNGV. Trimming shortened V by 2 bases and J by 7 bases, and 14 bases separated the two germline ends. CDR3 size: 15 residues. DNA for the CDR3: TGTGCCAGCAGCTTATTTCTCGCAGTTGGTGAAAAACTGTTTTTT. It specifies CASSLFLAVGEKLFF.

Written as DNA, the CDR3 is TGTGCCAGCAGCATGGGACAGACCACAGATACGCAGTATTTT. Translating it yields CASSMGQTTDTQYF. The rearrangement joins TRBV7-3 to TRBJ2-3, with 7 bases fitting TRBD1. Germline-derived CDR1 and CDR2 are SGHTA and FQGTGA. The CDR3 is 14 amino acids. With 5 bases clipped from V and 2 bases from J, the junction kept 4 bases outside the gene matches.

The chain combines TRBV9 with TRBJ1-2, with TRBD1 identical over 7 bases. There are 16 residues in the CDR3. Trimming took 4 bases from V and 4 from J; bases not matched to a gene: 13. In germline, CDR1 is SGDLS, CDR2 YYNGEE. The CDR3 sequence: CASSPSRGAWSYGYTF. In DNA form, the CDR3 reads TGTGCCAGCAGCCCGAGCAGGGGGGCGTGGAGCTATGGCTACACCTTC.

The chain is built from TRBV7-6 and TRBJ2-1; TRBD2 is a possible D gene (5 bases). The germline gives CDR1 SGHVS, CDR2 FNYEAQ. The V end was cut by 0 bases, the J end by 5 bases, with 17 bases between. This CDR3 is 17 amino acids long. CDR3: CASSLAVAAAIHNEQFF. The CDR3, as DNA: TGTGCCAGCAGCTTAGCGGTGGCAGCGGCGATTCACAATGAGCAGTTCTTC.

This clone was observed a single time. The chain couples TRBV18 to TRBJ1-1; 9 nucleotides agree with TRBD1. CDR3 length: 15 amino acids. V lost 4 bases, J lost 0 bases, and 3 bases stayed unmatched. Germline loops: CDR1 KGHSH, CDR2 LQKENI. CDR3 sequence reads: CASSQGQGMNTEAFF. The CDR3 region has the DNA TGTGCCAGCTCACAGGGACAGGGAATGAACACTGAAGCTTTCTTT.

The gene calls are TRBV7-2 and TRBJ2-1; D possibly corresponds to TRBD1 (7 bases). Germline CDR1 SGHTA, CDR2 FQGNSA. This CDR3 contains 18 residues. The V end was cut by 10 bases, the J end by 0 bases, with 25 bases between. The CDR3 DNA sequence: TGTGCCACCCAAGGAGGGGTGACAGGGTCGAGCTCCTACAATGAGCAGTTCTTC. This translates into CATQGGVTGSSSYNEQFF. Based on the CDR3 plus reference TRBV7-2 and TRBJ2-1, the full variable domain is GAGVSQSPSNKVTEKGKDVELRCDPISGHTALYWYRQSLGQGLEFLIYFQGNSAPDKSGLPSDRFSAERTGGSVSTLTIQRTQQEDSAVYLCATQGGVTGSSSYNEQFFGPGTRLTVL.

The rearrangement uses TRBV19 and TRBJ1-3, with D perhaps TRBD1 (6 bases). Germline lookup yields CDR1 LNHDA and CDR2 SQIVND (reference sequence). V shed 1 base and J shed 4 bases, with 11 bases lying between them. This CDR3 contains 15 residues. The CDR3 region is CASSIGTASGNTIYF. The CDR3 DNA is TGTGCCAGTAGTATAGGGACAGCGTCGGGAAACACCATATATTTT.

J is TRBJ2-1 and V is TRBV6-4; possibly TRBD1 for D (5 bases). CDR3 size: 15 residues. Per the germline V gene, CDR1 is MRHNA and CDR2 is SNTAGT. Trimming removed 0 bases from V and 9 bases from J, with 15 bases in between. The CDR3 region has the DNA TGTGCCAGCAGTGACTCGGCCAGGGCGAATGCTGAGCAGTTCTTC. This translates into CASSDSARANAEQFF.

The chain recombines TRBV5-6 with TRBJ2-7, with 9 bases aligning to TRBD1. Germline CDR1 SGHDT, CDR2 YYEEEE. The CDR3 has 16 amino acids. V lost 4 bases and J lost 0; bases outside the gene matches: 8. In DNA form, the CDR3 reads TGTGCCAGCAGCGTGACCGGGACAGGGATCTCCTACGAGCAGTACTTC. Translated, it gives CASSVTGTGISYEQYF.

This clone was seen once. V gene TRBV30 combines with J gene TRBJ1-4; D perhaps matches TRBD1 (6 bases). Germline CDR1 is GTSNPN and CDR2 is SVGIG (reference sequence). The length of the CDR3 is 13 residues. Trimming took 6 bases from V and 3 from J, leaving 11 bases between them. The DNA of the CDR3 is TGTGCCTGCTACGGACAGTCTAATGAAAAACTGTTTTTT. This translates into CACYGQSNEKLFF. The full variable domain, in which reference TRBV30 and TRBJ1-4 provide the parts outside the CDR3, is SQTIHQWPATLVQPVGSPLSLECTVEGTSNPNLYWYRQAAGRGLQLLFYSVGIGQISSEVPQNLSASRPQDRQFILSSKKLLLSDSGFYLCACYGQSNEKLFFGSGTQLSVL.

This clone was recorded once. The chain recombines TRBV18 with TRBJ2-7, with TRBD1 identical over 7 bases. V trimming: 5 bases; J trimming: 6 bases; junction bases outside the gene matches: 10. Germline lookup yields CDR1 KGHSH and CDR2 LQKENI. This CDR3 has 14 residues. The CDR3 DNA reads TGTGCCAGCTCAACAGAGAACAGGGGCACCGAGCAGTACTTC. Translation: CASSTENRGTEQYF.

The CDR3 DNA reads TGTGCCAGCAGCGTTCAGTACTCTGGAAACACCATATATTTT. Protein product: CASSVQYSGNTIYF. This chain links TRBV9 with TRBJ1-3; D uncertain. CDR3 length equals 14 residues. Trimming cost V 2 bases and J 0 bases, with 6 bases left between them. Germline V gene sequence: CDR1 SGDLS, CDR2 YYNGEE.

The chain uses TRBV30 and TRBJ2-5; 8 bases match TRBD2. J was trimmed by 2 bases and V by 0 bases; bases with no gene match: 2. The CDR3 totals 14 residues. Germline loops: CDR1 GTSNPN, CDR2 SVGIG (reference sequence). The CDR3 spells CAWSVGGGQETQYF. The DNA of the CDR3 is TGTGCCTGGAGTGTCGGCGGGGGGCAAGAGACCCAGTACTTC.

The rearrangement links TRBV10-3 to TRBJ2-7, with a possible D match to TRBD1 (7 bases). This CDR3 has 13 residues. Germline CDR1 ENHRY, CDR2 SYGVKD. V shed 8 bases and J shed 2 bases, with 13 bases lying between them. This CDR3 is CAIAGQSTYEQYF. The DNA of the CDR3 is TGTGCCATCGCGGGACAGAGTACCTACGAGCAGTACTTC.

This clone turned up a few times. The chain links TRBV21-1 to TRBJ1-5. TRBV21-1 is shown as a pseudogene. This CDR3 is built from 16 residues. CDR3 residues: CASSKRRSGVGQPQHF. DNA of the CDR3: TGTGCCAGCAGCAAAAGAAGATCGGGGGTGGGGCAGCCCCAGCATTTT.

The rearrangement uses TRBV19 and TRBJ1-2; 7 bases are shared with TRBD1. Germline V gives CDR1 LNHDA, CDR2 SQIVND (reference sequence). V lost 5 bases and J lost 4; bases outside the gene matches: 4. CDR3 length equals 13 residues. Here the CDR3 DNA reads TGTGCCAGTAGTTCCGGGACAGTCTATGGCTACACCTTC. It is translated as CASSSGTVYGYTF.

The chain recombines TRBV7-9 with TRBJ1-2, with TRBD1 matching 8 bases. Germline V CDR1 and CDR2: SEHNR, FQNEAQ (reference sequence). CDR3 length: 13 amino acids. The V gene end was trimmed by 5 bases and the J gene end by 4 bases; junction bases not matched to a gene: 3. CDR3 residues: CASSAGQGYGYTF. The CDR3 nucleotides read TGTGCCAGCAGCGCCGGACAGGGCTATGGCTACACCTTC.

The genes are TRBV4-3 and TRBJ2-1, with TRBD1 matching over 9 bases. The CDR3 runs 14 residues. The J segment lost 8 bases and the V segment lost 4 bases, leaving 6 bases of the junction unmatched. Per the germline V gene, CDR1 is LGHNA and CDR2 is YSLEER. Here the CDR3 reads CASSPGTGMDEQFF. CDR3 nucleotides: TGCGCCAGCAGCCCAGGGACAGGGATGGATGAGCAGTTCTTC.

This clone was counted once. This chain links TRBV5-4 with TRBJ2-4, with D maybe TRBD1 (6 bases). Trimming removed 2 bases from V and 1 base from J, with 7 bases in between. Germline V lookup: CDR1 SGHNT, CDR2 YYREEE (reference sequence). The CDR3 sequence is 14 residues long. The CDR3 is CASSFQGAKNIQYF. CDR3 DNA sequence: TGTGCCAGCAGCTTCCAGGGGGCCAAAAACATTCAGTACTTC.

This chain links TRBV29-1 with TRBJ2-7, with 12 bases lining up with TRBD2. After removal of 6 bases from V and 0 bases from J, the junction contained 12 bases not matched to a gene. CDR3 length: 17 amino acids. The germline CDR1 and CDR2 sequences are SQVTM and ANQGSEA. The CDR3: CSVPRTSGAPSSYEQYF. The CDR3 bases are TGCAGCGTCCCAAGGACTAGCGGGGCGCCGAGCTCCTACGAGCAGTACTTC.

The V call is TRBV18, the J call TRBJ1-1; 7 positions agree with TRBD1. Germline V gene data show CDR1 as KGHSH and CDR2 as LQKENI. The trim removed 0 bases at V and 0 bases at J, leaving 10 bases unmatched. This CDR3 comprises 18 residues. CDR3: CASSPPGRGQRMNTEAFF. CDR3 in DNA: TGTGCCAGCTCACCACCGGGAAGGGGACAGCGCATGAACACTGAAGCTTTCTTT.

The chain employs TRBV5-5 and TRBJ2-1, with 9 bases fitting TRBD2. From germline, CDR1 is SGHKS and CDR2 YYEKEE (reference sequence). V dropped 0 bases and J dropped 3; count of bases not matched to a gene: 1. The CDR3 is made up of 15 amino acids. As DNA, the CDR3 is TGTGCCAGCAGCTTGGGACTAGCGGACTACAATGAGCAGTTCTTC. It translates to CASSLGLADYNEQFF.

This rearrangement joins TRBV7-9 to TRBJ1-1, with TRBD1 matching 9 bases. CDR1 is SEHNR and CDR2 is FQNEAQ in the germline V gene (reference sequence). There are 15 residues in the CDR3. J was trimmed by 4 bases and V by 5 bases; bases with no gene match: 8. For the CDR3, the DNA is TGTGCCAGCAGCCTAAGGGACAGGGAGGGCACTGAAGCTTTCTTT. Amino acids: CASSLRDREGTEAFF.

The chain uses TRBV6-5 and TRBJ1-4, with TRBD1 matching 9 bases. Germline V gene lookup returns CDR1 MNHEY and CDR2 SVGAGI. This CDR3 spans 14 amino acids. Germline trimming cut 6 bases from V and 3 bases from J; bases unmatched to any gene: 2. The CDR3 DNA sequence: TGTGCCAGCAGCCGGGACAGGGCTAATGAAAAACTGTTTTTT. It translates to CASSRDRANEKLFF.